The entry that follows covers one T cell receptor (beta chain) sequence. The antigen remains undetermined. Some clones are missing from TCRdb's copy, which holds only in-frame ones; the method was immunoSEQ multiplex PCR. This sample yields tens of thousands of clones, of which around 94% are seen a single time; about 0.8% belongs to the top ten. These data come from a study of T cell clonotyping in hematopoietic cell transplantation. Overall study results and limits: Cells were unsorted, so CD4 and CD8 contributions were not separated.

Source material: peripheral blood mononuclear cells. The clonotype was recovered from a woman between 50 and 59 years old in good health. Some clones in this sample may be carry-over from other donors' samples.

CDR3 DNA: TGTGCCAGCAGCTTAGGGCAGAGCTATGGCTACACCTTC. Translation: CASSLGQSYGYTF. The V call is TRBV11-2, the J call TRBJ1-2, with unresolved D. The CDR3 totals 13 residues. V lost 1 base and J lost 4, with 7 bases in between. CDR1 is SGHAT, CDR2 FQNNGV, per germline. The full variable domain, completed using reference TRBV11-2 and TRBJ1-2, is EAGVAQSPRYKIIEKRQSVAFWCNPISGHATLYWYQQILGQGPKLLIQFQNNGVVDDSQLPKDRFSAERLKGVDSTLKIQPAKLEDSAVYLCASSLGQSYGYTFGSGTRLTVV.